This T cell receptor (beta chain) was sequenced for a study of graft-versus-host responses after intestinal transplantation. This clone was recorded only once. Its specificity is not known. This table comes from immunoSEQ multiplex PCR, and its TCRdb copy is limited to in-frame clones, with some not included. The data show approximately 76,000 clones, 84% seen once. The TCR originated in a human donor who was the organ donor for an intestinal transplant. The sample here was unstimulated CD4+ T cells sorted from spleen or lymph node cells, taken before transplant.

CDR3 in amino acids: CASSQVRAGISYGYTF. The CDR3 nucleotides read TGTGCCAGCAGCCAAGTGAGGGCCGGTATTAGCTATGGCTACACCTTC. The chain combines TRBV14 with TRBJ1-2; no clear D. The CDR3 extends over 16 amino acids. The germline V gene has CDR1 SGHDN and CDR2 FVKESK. The V end was cut by 1 base, the J end by 4 bases, with 16 bases between. The complete variable domain, with remaining parts taken from reference TRBV14 and TRBJ1-2, reads EAGVTQFPSHSVIEKGQTVTLRCDPISGHDNLYWYRRVMGKEIKFLLHFVKESKQDESGMPNNRFLAERTGGTYSTLKVQPAELEDSGVYFCASSQVRAGISYGYTFGSGTRLTVV.